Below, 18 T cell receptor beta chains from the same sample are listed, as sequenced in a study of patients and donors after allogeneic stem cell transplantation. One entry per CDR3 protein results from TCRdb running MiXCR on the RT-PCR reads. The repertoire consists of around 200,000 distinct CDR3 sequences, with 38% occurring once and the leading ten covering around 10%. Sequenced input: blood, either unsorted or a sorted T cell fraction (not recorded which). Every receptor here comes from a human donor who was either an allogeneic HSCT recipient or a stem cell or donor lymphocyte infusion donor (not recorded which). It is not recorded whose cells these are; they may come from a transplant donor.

Here the CDR3 reads CASSQDVGRSSYNSPLHF. CDR3 sequence (DNA): TGCGCCAGCAGCCAAGATGTGGGCAGGAGCTCCTATAATTCACCCCTCCACTTT. This chain uses TRBV4-3 with TRBJ1-6; D is unclear. Trimming took off 0 bases at V and 0 bases at J, with 12 bases between the two ends. The CDR3 has 18 residues. Germline V CDR1 and CDR2: LGHNA, YSLEER.

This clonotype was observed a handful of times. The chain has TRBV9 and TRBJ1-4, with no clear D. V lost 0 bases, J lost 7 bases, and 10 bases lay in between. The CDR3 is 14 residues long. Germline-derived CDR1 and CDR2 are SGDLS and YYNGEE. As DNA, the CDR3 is TGTGCCAGCAGCGTAGAGGCCGGGTTTGAAAAACTGTTTTTT. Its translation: CASSVEAGFEKLFF. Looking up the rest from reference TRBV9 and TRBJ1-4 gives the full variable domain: DSGVTQTPKHLITATGQRVTLRCSPRSGDLSVYWYQQSLDQGLQFLIQYYNGEERAKGNILERFSAQQFPDLHSELNLSSLELGDSALYFCASSVEAGFEKLFFGSGTQLSVL.

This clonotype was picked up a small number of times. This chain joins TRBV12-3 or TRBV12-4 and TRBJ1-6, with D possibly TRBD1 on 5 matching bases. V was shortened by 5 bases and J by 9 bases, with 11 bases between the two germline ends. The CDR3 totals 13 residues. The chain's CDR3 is CASSGKRGSPLHF. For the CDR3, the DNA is TGTGCCAGCAGTGGAAAGAGGGGTTCACCCCTCCACTTT.

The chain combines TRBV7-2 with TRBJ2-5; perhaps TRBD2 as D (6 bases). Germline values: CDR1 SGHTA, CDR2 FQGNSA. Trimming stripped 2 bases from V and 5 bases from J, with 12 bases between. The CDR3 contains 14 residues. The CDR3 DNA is TGTGCCAGCAGCTTAAGGAGGGGCCGGGAGACCCAGTACTTC. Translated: CASSLRRGRETQYF.

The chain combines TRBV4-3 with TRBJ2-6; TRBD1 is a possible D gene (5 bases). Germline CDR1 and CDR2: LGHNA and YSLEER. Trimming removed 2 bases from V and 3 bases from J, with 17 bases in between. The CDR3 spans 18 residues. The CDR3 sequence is CASSQRIAKGLGANVLTF. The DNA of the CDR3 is TGCGCCAGCAGCCAAAGGATCGCAAAGGGGCTTGGGGCCAACGTCCTGACTTTC.

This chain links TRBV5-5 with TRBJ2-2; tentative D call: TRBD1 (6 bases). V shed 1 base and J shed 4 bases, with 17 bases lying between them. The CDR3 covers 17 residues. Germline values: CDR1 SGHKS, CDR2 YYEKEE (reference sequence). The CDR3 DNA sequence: TGTGCCAGCAGCTTGACCCCTGGGGGCGCGGGCACCGGGGAGCTGTTTTTT. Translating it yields CASSLTPGGAGTGELFF.

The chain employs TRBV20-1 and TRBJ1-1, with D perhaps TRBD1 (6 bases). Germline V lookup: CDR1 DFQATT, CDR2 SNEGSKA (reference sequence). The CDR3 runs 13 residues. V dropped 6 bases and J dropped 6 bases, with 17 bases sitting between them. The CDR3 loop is CSAAVVQGAEAFF. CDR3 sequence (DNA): TGCAGTGCCGCTGTTGTACAGGGCGCTGAAGCTTTCTTT.

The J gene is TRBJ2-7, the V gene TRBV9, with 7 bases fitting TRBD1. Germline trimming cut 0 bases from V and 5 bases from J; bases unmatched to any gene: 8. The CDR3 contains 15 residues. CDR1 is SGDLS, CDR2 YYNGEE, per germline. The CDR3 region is CASSVGIDRAHEQYF. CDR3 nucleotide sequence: TGTGCCAGCAGCGTAGGAATAGACAGGGCCCACGAGCAGTACTTC.

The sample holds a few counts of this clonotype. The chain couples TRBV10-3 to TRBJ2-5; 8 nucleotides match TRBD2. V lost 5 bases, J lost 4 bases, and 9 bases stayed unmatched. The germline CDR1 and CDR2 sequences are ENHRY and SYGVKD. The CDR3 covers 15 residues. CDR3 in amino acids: CAISQIAGTTETQYF. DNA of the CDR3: TGTGCCATCAGTCAGATAGCGGGGACTACAGAGACCCAGTACTTC.

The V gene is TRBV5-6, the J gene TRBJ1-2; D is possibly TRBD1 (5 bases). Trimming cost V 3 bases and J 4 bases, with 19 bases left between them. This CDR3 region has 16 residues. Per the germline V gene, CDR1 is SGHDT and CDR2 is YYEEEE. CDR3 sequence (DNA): TGTGCCAGCAGCTCGCCAGCGACAGAGACGCTCTATGGCTACACCTTC. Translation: CASSSPATETLYGYTF.

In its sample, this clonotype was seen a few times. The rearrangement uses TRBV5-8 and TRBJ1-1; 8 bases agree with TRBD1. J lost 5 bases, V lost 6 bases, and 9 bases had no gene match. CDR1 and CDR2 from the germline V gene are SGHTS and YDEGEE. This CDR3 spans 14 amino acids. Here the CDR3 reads CASNTGGTRTEAFF. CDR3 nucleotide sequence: TGTGCCAGCAACACAGGGGGGACAAGGACTGAAGCTTTCTTT.

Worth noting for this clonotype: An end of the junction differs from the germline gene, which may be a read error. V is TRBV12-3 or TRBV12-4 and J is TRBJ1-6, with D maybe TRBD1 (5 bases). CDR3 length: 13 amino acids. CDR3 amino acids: CASSRTRNSPPHF. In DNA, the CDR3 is TGTGCCAGCAGCCGGACACGTAATTCACCCCCCCACTTT.

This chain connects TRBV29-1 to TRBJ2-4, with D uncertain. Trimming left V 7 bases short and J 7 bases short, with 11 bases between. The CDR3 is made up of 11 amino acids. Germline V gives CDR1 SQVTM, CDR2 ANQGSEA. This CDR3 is CSGRSGNIQYF. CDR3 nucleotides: TGCAGCGGTAGATCTGGGAACATTCAGTACTTC.

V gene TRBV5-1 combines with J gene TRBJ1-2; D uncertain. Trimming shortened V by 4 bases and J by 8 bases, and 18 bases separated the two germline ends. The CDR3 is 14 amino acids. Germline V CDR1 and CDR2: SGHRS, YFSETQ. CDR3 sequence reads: CASSKARASGGYTF. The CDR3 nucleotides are TGCGCCAGCAGCAAGGCCCGGGCTTCTGGAGGCTACACCTTC.

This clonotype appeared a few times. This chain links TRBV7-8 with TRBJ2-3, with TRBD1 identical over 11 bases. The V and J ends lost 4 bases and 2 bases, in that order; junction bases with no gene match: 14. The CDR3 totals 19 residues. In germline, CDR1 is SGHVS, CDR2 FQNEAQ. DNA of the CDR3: TGTGCCAGCAGCTCCTACCCCGAGGGACAGGGGGAGAACACAGATACGCAGTATTTT. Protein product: CASSSYPEGQGENTDTQYF.

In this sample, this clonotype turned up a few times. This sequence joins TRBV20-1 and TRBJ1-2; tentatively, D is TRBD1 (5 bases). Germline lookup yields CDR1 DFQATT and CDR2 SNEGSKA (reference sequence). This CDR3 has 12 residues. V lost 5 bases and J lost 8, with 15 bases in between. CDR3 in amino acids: CSAPGRGFGYTF. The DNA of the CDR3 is TGCAGTGCTCCCGGTCGGGGGTTCGGCTACACCTTC.

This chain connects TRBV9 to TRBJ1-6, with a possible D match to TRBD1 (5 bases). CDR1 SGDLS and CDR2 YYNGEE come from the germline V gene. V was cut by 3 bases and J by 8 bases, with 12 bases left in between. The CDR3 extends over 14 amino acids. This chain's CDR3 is CASSGPPGYSPLHF. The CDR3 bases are TGTGCCAGCAGCGGACCTCCAGGGTATTCACCCCTCCACTTT.

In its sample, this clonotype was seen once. For the CDR3, the DNA is TGTGCCAGCAGCTACCCGGGACTAAGATACAATGAGCAGTTCTTC. Its translation is CASSYPGLRYNEQFF. The chain recombines TRBV7-2 with TRBJ2-1, with TRBD2 matching over 7 bases. J gave up 4 bases and V 4 bases, and 7 bases lay outside the gene matches. The CDR3 consists of 15 residues. CDR1 is SGHTA, CDR2 FQGNSA, per germline.